The clone carrying this T cell receptor (beta chain) was found many times. Its antigen is not known. This sample is drawn from a study of T-cell memory formation after mild COVID-19. Notes on the study in general: Several responding clones turned up in pre-infection memory, indicating that cross-reactive memory may have taken part.

Using its own MiXCR run on the 5' RACE reads, TCRdb lists one record per CDR3 protein. The table shows 400,000 or so distinct CDR3 sequences, with 15% to 20% occurring only once. Trimming shortened V by 7 bases and J by 7 bases, and 12 bases separated the two germline ends. The CDR3 covers 12 residues. From germline, CDR1 is SGHRS and CDR2 YFSETQ. The sample was PBMCs or a T cell subset sorted from them (not recorded which). The chain couples TRBV5-1 to TRBJ2-1, with unresolved D. The origin of this receptor is an adult woman who had mild COVID-19 (a few samples of this study predate the infection). Cell type and time point are not known. The CDR3 region is CASALFENEQFF. CDR3 bases: TGCGCCAGCGCGCTGTTTGAGAATGAGCAGTTCTTC.